This T cell receptor beta chain was captured by sequencing in a study of T cell repertoires in cytomegalovirus infection. Overall study: Carrying CMV and the relevant HLA type showed in public TCR beta signatures.

Germline assignment: CDR1 MNHEY and CDR2 SVGEGT. The CDR3 is 15 residues long. Germline trimming cut 7 bases from V and 5 bases from J; bases unmatched to any gene: 11. In regard to this clonotype: What it recognizes is unknown.

The study, taken as a whole, reports: The cumulative frequency of public TCR beta families distinguished individuals who carried CMV together with the relevant HLA. HLA-C-restricted, CMV-specific TCR beta clonotypes were dominant ex vivo.

TCRdb recomputed calls from the reads with MiXCR, one row per CDR3 protein. This repertoire shows approximately 630,000 distinct CDR3 sequences, roughly a quarter found once; its top ten account for less than 10%. This chain links TRBV6-2 or TRBV6-3 with TRBJ2-1; 7 positions agree with TRBD1. The origin of this receptor is a human donor in good health (CMV status not recorded). Some clones in this sample may be carry-over from other donors' samples. Input material: CD8+ T cells from PBMCs. The CDR3 bases are TGTGCCAGCACTCAAAGGACAGGACCGGACAATGAGCAGTTCTTC. Its protein is CASTQRTGPDNEQFF.